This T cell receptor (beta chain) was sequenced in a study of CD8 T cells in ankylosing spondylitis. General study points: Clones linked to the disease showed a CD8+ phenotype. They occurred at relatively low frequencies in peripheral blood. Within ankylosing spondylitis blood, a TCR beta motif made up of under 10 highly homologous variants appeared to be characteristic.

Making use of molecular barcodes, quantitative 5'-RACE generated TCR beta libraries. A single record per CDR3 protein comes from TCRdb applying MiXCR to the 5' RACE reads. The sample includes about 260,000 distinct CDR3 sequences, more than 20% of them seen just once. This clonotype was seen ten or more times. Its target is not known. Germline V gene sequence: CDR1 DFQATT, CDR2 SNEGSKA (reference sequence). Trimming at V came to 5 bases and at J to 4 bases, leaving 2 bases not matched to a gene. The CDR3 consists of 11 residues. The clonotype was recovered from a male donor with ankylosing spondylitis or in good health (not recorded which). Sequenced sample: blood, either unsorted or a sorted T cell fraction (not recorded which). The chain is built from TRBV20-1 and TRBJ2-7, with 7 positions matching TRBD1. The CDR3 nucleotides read TGCAGTGCTGCGACAGGGTACGAGCAGTACTTC. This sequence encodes CSAATGYEQYF.